Listed below are T cell receptor beta chains from one sample, sequenced in a study of T-cell reconstitution after alpha-beta-depleted transplantation in children. TCRdb redid the calling of the PCR reads with MiXCR, one entry per CDR3 protein. The sample shows over 200,000 distinct CDR3 sequences, roughly 10% of them seen only once. Sequencing was performed on PBMCs, taken before TCRalphabeta/CD19-depleted stem cell transplant. The receptors stem from a child under two years old with acute myeloid leukemia, due to receive a stem cell transplant. The CDR3 runs from the conserved cysteine through the conserved F or W. Fields, in order: CDR3 length, V gene, clone size, D gene, J gene, CDR3 DNA, CDR3 protein. D genes are given only for firm matches. For some rows the clone size is stated as once, few or many, or as a class when expanded; others skip it.

18	TRBV24-1	many	-	TRBJ2-3	TGTGCCACCAGTGATTTGCATACGGGGGACAGTTCCACAGATACGCAGTATTTT	CATSDLHTGDSSTDTQYF
14	TRBV28	many	-	TRBJ2-2	TGTGCCAGCAGTCCCCTCCTGGGGACCGGGGAGCTGTTTTTT	CASSPLLGTGELFF
16	TRBV7-9	many	-	TRBJ2-6	TGTGCCAGCAGCTTAGGCGGAGGGTTGGGGGCCAACGTCCTGACTTTC	CASSLGGGLGANVLTF
14	TRBV7-3	many	-	TRBJ2-5	TGTGCCAGCAGCTTGGCCCCCCATGAGGAGACCCAGTACTTC	CASSLAPHEETQYF
14	TRBV7-9	many	TRBD2	TRBJ2-5	TGTGCCAGCAGCTTTCTAGCGGGAGATGAGACCCAGTACTTC	CASSFLAGDETQYF
17	TRBV21-1	-	-	TRBJ2-3	TGTGCCAGCAGCAAAGTTAAGGCTAGCCTAGCTTATTTTACGCAGTATTTT	CASSKVKASLAYFTQYF
15	TRBV5-1	-	-	TRBJ1-2	TGCGCCAGCAGCTTGGCCGGGCAGGGTGCCTATGGCTACACCTTC	CASSLAGQGAYGYTF
16	TRBV5-6	many	-	TRBJ2-4	TGTGCCAGCAGCTTACTGGACAGTCCTCCCAAAAACATTCAGTACTTC	CASSLLDSPPKNIQYF
15	TRBV27	many	TRBD1	TRBJ2-3	TGTGCCAGCAGTCCCGACCTGACAGGGACGGATACGCAGTATTTT	CASSPDLTGTDTQYF
14	TRBV28	many	-	TRBJ1-1	TGTGCCAGCAGTTCGGCGGGGGAATACACTGAAGCTTTCTTT	CASSSAGEYTEAFF
13	TRBV15	many	-	TRBJ2-7	TGTGCCACCAGCAGGGCTGGCCTCAACGAGCAGTACTTC	CATSRAGLNEQYF
16	TRBV6-4	many	TRBD2	TRBJ2-2	TGTGCCGGACGGACTAGACCTATACTGAACACCGGGGAGCTGTTTTTT	CAGRTRPILNTGELFF
15	TRBV12-3/TRBV12-4	many	TRBD1	TRBJ1-3	TGTGCCAGCAGTTTAAAGGGGGCAGGAGGAAACACCATATATTTT	CASSLKGAGGNTIYF
14	TRBV9	few	-	TRBJ1-2	TGTGCCAGCAGCGTAGATTCTAAATTTAGTGGCTACACCTTC	CASSVDSKFSGYTF
15	TRBV7-9	many	-	TRBJ1-4	TGTGCCAGCAGCTTAGGACCTCAGGGAGGTGAAAAACTGTTTTTT	CASSLGPQGGEKLFF
14	TRBV7-3	many	TRBD2	TRBJ2-1	TGTGCCAGCAGCCTGGGACTAGCGCACAATGAGCAGTTCTTC	CASSLGLAHNEQFF
13	TRBV18	many	-	TRBJ1-1	TGTGCCAGCTCAGATAACAGAGACACTGAAGCTTTCTTT	CASSDNRDTEAFF
16	TRBV9	many	TRBD2	TRBJ2-1	TGTGCCAGCAGCGACCCACTAGCGGGGGGCCACAATGAGCAGTTCTTC	CASSDPLAGGHNEQFF
15	TRBV11-3	many	-	TRBJ1-4	TGTGCCAGCAGCTTTGAAAGGGTAGCTAATGAAAAACTGTTTTTT	CASSFERVANEKLFF
14	TRBV20-1	many	TRBD2	TRBJ2-3	TGCAGTGCCCTACCTAGCGGAATCACAGATACGCAGTATTTT	CSALPSGITDTQYF
14	TRBV20-1	many	TRBD2	TRBJ2-3	TGCAGTGTTCCGCGGGGGGAACGCACAGATACGCAGTATTTT	CSVPRGERTDTQYF
13	TRBV30	few	-	TRBJ1-2	TGTGCCTGGAGTGTAGAGAATAACTATGGCTACACCTTC	CAWSVENNYGYTF
16	TRBV7-9	-	TRBD1	TRBJ1-5	TGTGCCAGCAGCTTGGGGGACAGGGGGTACAATCAGCCCCAGCATTTT	CASSLGDRGYNQPQHF
13	TRBV7-9	many	-	TRBJ2-1	TGTGCCAGCAGCTTAAACCCGGGCAATGAGCAGTTCTTC	CASSLNPGNEQFF
17	TRBV19	-	-	TRBJ2-6	TGTGCCAGTATTTCAGCAGGGATCCCTTCTGGGGCCAACGTCCTGACTTTC	CASISAGIPSGANVLTF
14	TRBV7-2	many	-	TRBJ2-7	TGTGCCAGCAGCCCCGCCCAGGCCCCCTACGAGCAGTACTTC	CASSPAQAPYEQYF
15	TRBV5-1	-	-	TRBJ2-1	TGCGCCAGCAGCTTGGGGACAGATTACTACAATGAGCAGTTCTTC	CASSLGTDYYNEQFF